The 30 T cell receptor beta chains below all came from one sample that was sequenced in a study of T cells after yellow fever vaccination. TCRdb ran MiXCR on the 5' RACE reads and lists one entry per CDR3 protein. The data show about 320,000 distinct CDR3 sequences, approximately 12% seen once. Specimen: CD4+ T cells sorted from PBMCs, collected 45 days after the yellow fever booster vaccination. All receptors derive from a man aged 18 to 35 who received the YFV17D yellow fever vaccine.

The chain has TRBV30 and TRBJ1-1, with D unresolved. The CDR3 covers 14 residues. The V gene lost 1 base and the J gene lost 4 bases, with 13 bases spanning the gap. Germline CDR1 and CDR2: GTSNPN and SVGIG (reference sequence). The CDR3 here is CAWSAYVWGTEAFF. The CDR3 DNA reads as TGTGCCTGGAGTGCCTACGTATGGGGCACTGAAGCTTTCTTT.

The chain carries TRBV4-3 and TRBJ1-6; the D gene is possibly TRBD1 (5 bases). Germline CDR1 is LGHNA and CDR2 is YSLEER. Trimming took 8 bases from V and 6 from J, leaving 17 bases between them. This CDR3 is 15 amino acids long. CDR3 nucleotide sequence: TGCGCCAGCGGAACCGACAGTACATTTAATTCACCCCTCCACTTT. Protein: CASGTDSTFNSPLHF.

This chain's CDR3 is CASKTFMTGSKENYGYTF. The CDR3 DNA reads TGTGCCAGCAAAACCTTCATGACGGGGTCCAAGGAAAACTATGGCTACACCTTC. The chain recombines TRBV27 with TRBJ1-2; D unclear. Trimming stripped 7 bases from V and 2 bases from J, with 26 bases between. This CDR3 has 18 residues. Per the germline V gene, CDR1 is MNHEY and CDR2 is SMNVEV (reference sequence).

This clonotype was counted only a few times. The chain carries TRBV27 and TRBJ2-2, with 8 bases fitting TRBD1. CDR1 and CDR2 (germline): MNHEY, SMNVEV (reference sequence). The V segment lost 0 bases and the J segment 4 bases; nucleotides outside the gene matches: 7. The CDR3 contains 17 residues. CDR3 sequence: CASSLSSGQVVTGELFF. Written as DNA, the CDR3 is TGTGCCAGCAGTTTATCCTCGGGACAGGTAGTCACCGGGGAGCTGTTTTTT.

This clonotype was recorded many times. The chain is built from TRBV5-1 and TRBJ2-5, with D hard to call. The CDR3 is 14 residues long. V was pared by 0 bases and J by 0 bases, with 6 bases between. Germline values: CDR1 SGHRS, CDR2 YFSETQ. CDR3 protein: CASSLGVDQETQYF. The CDR3 DNA sequence: TGCGCCAGCAGCTTGGGAGTCGACCAAGAGACCCAGTACTTC.

This clonotype was observed a handful of times. J is TRBJ2-2 and V is TRBV2, with a tentative D call TRBD2 (5 bases). V lost 8 bases, J lost 5 bases, and 12 bases lay in between. Germline CDR1 reads SNHLY; CDR2 reads FYNNEI. This CDR3 is built from 13 residues. CDR3 region: CASRRGWTGELFF. Here the CDR3 DNA reads TGTGCCAGCCGTCGAGGGTGGACCGGGGAGCTGTTTTTT.

This clonotype showed up just a few times. This sequence joins TRBV3-2 and TRBJ1-2; the table gives TRBD1 as D, unverified against the DNA. TRBV3-2 is recorded as a pseudogene. The CDR3 runs to 14 residues. The CDR3 coding sequence is TGTGCCAGCAGCTCACACCCGGATTTTTATGGCTACACCTTC. This sequence encodes CASSSHPDFYGYTF.

This clonotype was observed a handful of times. The chain couples TRBV4-1 to TRBJ1-4, with D perhaps matching TRBD1 (6 bases). Germline CDR1 reads MGHRA; CDR2 reads YSYEKL. V was trimmed by 0 bases and J by 8 bases, leaving 13 bases between them. The CDR3 is 15 amino acids. The CDR3 spells CASSQDRGGREKLFF. CDR3 sequence (DNA): TGCGCCAGCAGCCAAGATCGGGGGGGGCGAGAAAAACTGTTTTTT.

In its sample, this clonotype was seen many times. This chain connects TRBV7-8 to TRBJ1-5; D ambiguous. The CDR3 extends over 17 amino acids. Trimming stripped 5 bases from V and 5 bases from J, with 22 bases between. CDR1 SGHVS and CDR2 FQNEAQ come from the germline V gene. CDR3 in amino acids: CASSPRTAEGGYQPQHF. The CDR3 coding sequence is TGTGCCAGCAGCCCTCGGACCGCTGAAGGAGGTTATCAGCCCCAGCATTTT. Full variable domain (missing parts from reference TRBV7-8 and TRBJ1-5): GAGVSQSPRYKVAKRGQDVALRCDPISGHVSLFWYQQALGQGPEFLTYFQNEAQLDKSGLPSDRFFAERPEGSVSTLKIQRTQQEDSAVYLCASSPRTAEGGYQPQHFGDGTRLSIL.

This clonotype was counted between two and nine times. J is TRBJ2-7 and V is TRBV5-1; TRBD2 matches at 11 bases. Germline CDR1 reads SGHRS; CDR2 reads YFSETQ. The CDR3 runs 17 residues. The ends lost 4 bases at V and 7 bases at J; junction bases unmatched: 16. CDR3 DNA: TGCGCCAGCAGCGGAACGACGGGACTAGCGGCCCTAGGGGAGCAGTACTTC. Encoded protein: CASSGTTGLAALGEQYF.

This clonotype was counted between two and nine times. The CDR3 sequence: CSARDSISGRFYEQYF. CDR3 bases: TGCAGTGCTAGAGATAGTATTAGCGGGAGATTCTACGAGCAGTACTTC. This rearrangement joins TRBV20-1 to TRBJ2-7, with TRBD2 identical over 9 bases. The ends lost 0 bases at V and 3 bases at J; junction bases unmatched: 9. CDR3 length: 16 residues. The germline V gene has CDR1 DFQATT and CDR2 SNEGSKA (reference sequence).

V usage is TRBV7-6 and J usage is TRBJ2-7; possibly TRBD1 or TRBD2 for D (5 bases each). V gave up 5 bases and J gave up 0 bases, with 20 bases separating them. Germline CDR1 SGHVS, CDR2 FNYEAQ. The CDR3 consists of 17 residues. This chain's CDR3 is CASSKHGDGATSYEQYF. CDR3 in DNA: TGTGCCAGCAGCAAGCACGGGGATGGGGCTACCTCCTACGAGCAGTACTTC.

This clonotype came up a few times. The rearrangement joins TRBV2 to TRBJ2-7; TRBD1 matches 10 bases. Germline V gene data show CDR1 as SNHLY and CDR2 as FYNNEI. Germline trimming cut 4 bases from V and 3 bases from J; bases unmatched to any gene: 3. The CDR3 consists of 14 residues. CDR3 protein: CASSVTGGGYEQYF. CDR3 bases: TGTGCCAGCAGTGTGACAGGGGGCGGCTACGAGCAGTACTTC. Full variable domain (outside the CDR3, taken from reference TRBV2 and TRBJ2-7): EPEVTQTPSHQVTQMGQEVILRCVPISNHLYFYWYRQILGQKVEFLVSFYNNEISEKSEIFDDQFSVERPDGSNFTLKIRSTKLEDSAMYFCASSVTGGGYEQYFGPGTRLTVT.

This clonotype has more than one count but fewer than ten. The chain recombines TRBV20-1 with TRBJ2-5; D might be TRBD1 or TRBD2, each matching 5 bases. V was cut by 6 bases and J by 1 base, with 15 bases left in between. In germline, CDR1 is DFQATT, CDR2 SNEGSKA (reference sequence). The CDR3 covers 14 residues. The DNA of the CDR3 is TGCAGTGCGTCTCTGGGGACCGCCCAAGAGACCCAGTACTTC. Amino acid sequence: CSASLGTAQETQYF.

This clonotype was picked up many times. J is TRBJ2-5 and V is TRBV12-3 or TRBV12-4; D is perhaps TRBD1 or TRBD2 (5 bases each). The CDR3 loop spans 14 amino acids. V lost 3 bases, J lost 1 base, and 9 bases lay in between. The CDR3 DNA reads TGTGCCAGCAGTTTTAGGGACGGCCAAGAGACCCAGTACTTC. Amino acids: CASSFRDGQETQYF.

This clonotype occurred a few times. The rearrangement uses TRBV7-9 and TRBJ2-7, with TRBD1 matching over 7 bases. The V gene end was trimmed by 5 bases and the J gene end by 2 bases; junction bases not matched to a gene: 9. CDR1 and CDR2 from the germline V gene are SEHNR and FQNEAQ (reference sequence). The CDR3 spans 15 residues. CDR3: CASSALDRDTYEQYF. The CDR3 nucleotides read TGTGCCAGCAGCGCACTCGACAGGGACACCTACGAGCAGTACTTC.

In its sample, this clonotype was seen a few times. The genes are TRBV20-1 and TRBJ2-7; 8 nucleotides align to TRBD1. Germline loops: CDR1 DFQATT, CDR2 SNEGSKA (reference sequence). J lost 1 base, V lost 6 bases, and 11 bases had no gene match. The CDR3 has 15 residues. This CDR3 reads CSAAGGGTVSYEQYF. Written as DNA, the CDR3 is TGCAGTGCCGCAGGGGGCGGGACAGTGTCCTACGAGCAGTACTTC.

This clonotype has more than one count but fewer than ten. The chain links TRBV7-9 to TRBJ1-1, with 8 bases fitting TRBD1. Per germline, CDR1 SEHNR and CDR2 FQNEAQ (reference sequence). Germline trimming cut 4 bases from V and 0 bases from J; bases unmatched to any gene: 1. The CDR3 spans 14 residues. The DNA for the CDR3 is TGTGCCAGCAGCTGGACAGGGCTGAACACTGAAGCTTTCTTT. Amino acids: CASSWTGLNTEAFF.

This clonotype was seen only once. In DNA form, the CDR3 reads TGTGCCAGCTCACCATTGAATACGGGGCTGGATACGCAGTATTTT. Residues: CASSPLNTGLDTQYF. The chain couples TRBV18 to TRBJ2-3; D possibly matches TRBD1 or TRBD2 (5 bases each). The CDR3 extends over 15 amino acids. Trimming removed 2 bases at V and 6 bases at J, with 15 bases between. Germline CDR1 KGHSH, CDR2 LQKENI.

This clonotype was picked up a small number of times. The chain couples TRBV24-1 to TRBJ1-5; the D is unclear. The CDR3 length is 17 residues. CDR1 and CDR2 from the germline V gene are KGHDR and SFDVKD. V was clipped by 0 bases and J by 0 bases, with 11 bases between them. CDR3 sequence (DNA): TGTGCCACCAGTGATTTGACCAGGTTGAATAGCAATCAGCCCCAGCATTTT. Protein sequence: CATSDLTRLNSNQPQHF.

This clonotype was seen a handful of times. The chain couples TRBV7-3 to TRBJ1-2; tentative D call: TRBD1 (5 bases). Germline loops: CDR1 SGHTA, CDR2 FQGTGA. This CDR3 region has 16 residues. Trimming took 5 bases from V and 4 from J, leaving 20 bases between them. In DNA form, the CDR3 reads TGTGCCAGCAGCCCCGTCCCCGGGACGGGAGTCTATGGCTACACCTTC. Its translation is CASSPVPGTGVYGYTF.

This clonotype was detected a few times. V gene TRBV7-9 combines with J gene TRBJ2-2; the match to TRBD2 covers 8 bases. CDR3 length equals 15 residues. V shed 4 bases, J shed 3 bases, and the junction held 4 bases outside the gene matches. Looked up from germline, CDR1 is SEHNR and CDR2 is FQNEAQ (reference sequence). CDR3 residues: CASSSLAGHTGELFF. Written as DNA, the CDR3 is TGTGCCAGCAGCTCCCTAGCGGGTCACACCGGGGAGCTGTTTTTT.

In this sample, this clonotype turned up many times. This chain connects TRBV29-1 to TRBJ2-3; 10 bases are shared with TRBD1. Germline CDR1 and CDR2: SQVTM and ANQGSEA. The CDR3 extends over 16 amino acids. The V and J ends lost 4 bases and 2 bases, in that order; junction bases with no gene match: 9. CDR3 amino acids: CSVGPGQGLITDTQYF. CDR3 nucleotide sequence: TGCAGCGTTGGACCGGGACAGGGGCTAATCACAGATACGCAGTATTTT.

Many counts were recorded for this clonotype. The rearrangement links TRBV5-1 to TRBJ2-7; D tentatively reads TRBD1 or TRBD2 (5 bases each). Germline lookup yields CDR1 SGHRS and CDR2 YFSETQ. Deletions cut 4 bases from V and 3 bases from J, with 17 bases between. This CDR3 region has 15 residues. The CDR3: CASSLGLTGYYEQYV. DNA for the CDR3: TGCGCCAGCAGCCTAGGACTCACAGGTTACTACGAGCAGTACGTC.

The chain links TRBV5-1 to TRBJ2-3, with 7 bases identical to TRBD1. The germline CDR1 and CDR2 sequences are SGHRS and YFSETQ. V lost 0 bases, J lost 3 bases, and 7 bases stayed unmatched. The CDR3 has 16 residues. The CDR3: CASSLADRLATDTQYF. Written as DNA, the CDR3 is TGCGCCAGCAGCTTGGCGGACAGGTTGGCGACAGATACGCAGTATTTT. Combining the CDR3 with reference TRBV5-1 and TRBJ2-3 gives the whole variable domain KAGVTQTPRYLIKTRGQQVTLSCSPISGHRSVSWYQQTPGQGLQFLFEYFSETQRNKGNFPGRFSGRQFSNSRSEMNVSTLELGDSALYLCASSLADRLATDTQYFGPGTRLTVL.

Many counts were recorded for this clonotype. The chain has TRBV9 and TRBJ1-2; no clear D gene. Trimming took 3 bases from V and 2 from J, leaving 2 bases between them. The CDR3 runs 11 residues. Germline assignment: CDR1 SGDLS and CDR2 YYNGEE. The CDR3 sequence is CASSDNYGYTF. Written as DNA, the CDR3 is TGTGCCAGCAGCGACAACTATGGCTACACCTTC.

This clonotype has more than one count but fewer than ten. The V and J genes are TRBV28 and TRBJ1-6; D possibly corresponds to TRBD1 (5 bases). V was clipped by 4 bases and J by 5 bases, with 12 bases between them. The CDR3 contains 15 residues. Germline V CDR1 and CDR2: MDHEN, SYDVKM. The CDR3 loop is CASSSAGAHNSPLHF. The DNA for the CDR3 is TGTGCCAGCAGTTCCGCCGGGGCCCATAATTCACCCCTCCACTTT.

This clonotype occurred a few times. The chain employs TRBV2 and TRBJ1-5; no clear D. The CDR3 loop spans 15 amino acids. Germline assignment: CDR1 SNHLY and CDR2 FYNNEI. V dropped 4 bases and J dropped 4 bases, with 14 bases sitting between them. The chain's CDR3 is CASSGTAYLNQPQHF. The CDR3 DNA reads as TGTGCCAGCAGTGGCACAGCGTACCTTAATCAGCCCCAGCATTTT.

V is TRBV18 and J is TRBJ1-1, with unresolved D. Germline CDR1 reads KGHSH; CDR2 reads LQKENI. The CDR3 contains 17 residues. V shed 0 bases and J shed 1 base, with 15 bases lying between them. CDR3 loop: CASSPPTSSNGNTEAFF. The CDR3 DNA is TGTGCCAGCTCACCACCTACCTCTTCTAACGGGAACACTGAAGCTTTCTTT.

In this sample, this clonotype turned up many times. CDR3 in amino acids: CASSLGGQGVFYEQYF. The CDR3 region has the DNA TGTGCCAGCAGCTTAGGGGGACAGGGGGTTTTCTACGAGCAGTACTTC. The gene calls are TRBV7-6 and TRBJ2-7, with 11 bases that match TRBD1. The J segment lost 3 bases and the V segment lost 1 base, leaving 5 bases of the junction unmatched. The CDR3 extends over 16 amino acids. The V gene's germline CDR1 is SGHVS and CDR2 FNYEAQ.